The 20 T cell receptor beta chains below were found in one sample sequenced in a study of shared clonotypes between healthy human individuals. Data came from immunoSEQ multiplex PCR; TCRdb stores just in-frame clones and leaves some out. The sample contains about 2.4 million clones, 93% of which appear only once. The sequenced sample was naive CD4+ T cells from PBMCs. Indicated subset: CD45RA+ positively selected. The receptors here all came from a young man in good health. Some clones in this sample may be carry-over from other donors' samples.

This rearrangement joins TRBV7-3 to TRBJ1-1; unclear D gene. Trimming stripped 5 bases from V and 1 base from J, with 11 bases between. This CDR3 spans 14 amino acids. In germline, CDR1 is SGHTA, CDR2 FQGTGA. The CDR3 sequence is CASSASRGNTEAFF. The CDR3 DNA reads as TGTGCCAGCAGCGCCTCGCGTGGGAACACTGAAGCTTTCTTT.

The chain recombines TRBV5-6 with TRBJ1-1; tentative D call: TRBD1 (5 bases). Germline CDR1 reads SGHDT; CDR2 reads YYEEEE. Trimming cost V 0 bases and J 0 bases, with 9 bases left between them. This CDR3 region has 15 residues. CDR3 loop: CASSLAGVMNTEAFF. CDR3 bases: TGTGCCAGCAGCTTGGCGGGGGTTATGAACACTGAAGCTTTCTTT.

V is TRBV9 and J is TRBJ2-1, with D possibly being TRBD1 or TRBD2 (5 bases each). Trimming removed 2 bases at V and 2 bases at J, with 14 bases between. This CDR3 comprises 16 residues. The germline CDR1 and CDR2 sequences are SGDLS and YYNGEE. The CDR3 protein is CASSVVGDPTYNEQFF. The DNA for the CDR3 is TGTGCCAGCAGCGTGGTTGGGGACCCCACCTACAATGAGCAGTTCTTC.

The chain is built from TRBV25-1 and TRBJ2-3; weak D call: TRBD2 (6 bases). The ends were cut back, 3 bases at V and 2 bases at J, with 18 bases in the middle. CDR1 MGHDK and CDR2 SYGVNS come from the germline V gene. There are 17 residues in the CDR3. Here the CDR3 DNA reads TGTGCCAGCAGTGATCTTGGAGCGGGTGTCACCACAGATACGCAGTATTTT. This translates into CASSDLGAGVTTDTQYF.

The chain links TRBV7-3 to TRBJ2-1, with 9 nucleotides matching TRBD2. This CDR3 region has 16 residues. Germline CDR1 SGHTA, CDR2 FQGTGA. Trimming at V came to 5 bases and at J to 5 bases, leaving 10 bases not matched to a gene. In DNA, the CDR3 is TGTGCCAGCAGCAAAAATGGACTAGCGACCGACAATGAGCAGTTCTTC. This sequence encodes CASSKNGLATDNEQFF.

The CDR3 sequence: CASSSTGQGTEAFF. As DNA, the CDR3 is TGTGCCAGCAGCTCAACCGGACAGGGAACTGAAGCTTTCTTT. V and J are TRBV5-6 and TRBJ1-1; the match to TRBD1 covers 8 bases. The CDR3 covers 14 residues. Per the germline V gene, CDR1 is SGHDT and CDR2 is YYEEEE. V lost 3 bases to trimming and J lost 5 bases; unmatched junction nucleotides: 6.

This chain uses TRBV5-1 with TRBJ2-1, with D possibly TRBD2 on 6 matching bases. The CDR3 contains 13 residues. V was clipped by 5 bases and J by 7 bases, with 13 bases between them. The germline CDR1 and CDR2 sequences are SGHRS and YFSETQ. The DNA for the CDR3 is TGCGCCAGCAGACCCGGGAGTTCGAATGAGCAGTTCTTC. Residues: CASRPGSSNEQFF.

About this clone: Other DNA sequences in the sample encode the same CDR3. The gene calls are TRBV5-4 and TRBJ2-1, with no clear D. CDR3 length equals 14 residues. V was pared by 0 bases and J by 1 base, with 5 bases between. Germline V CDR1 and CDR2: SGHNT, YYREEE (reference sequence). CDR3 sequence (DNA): TGTGCCAGCAGCTTGGAAGTGTCCTACAATGAGCAGTTCTTC. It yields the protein CASSLEVSYNEQFF.

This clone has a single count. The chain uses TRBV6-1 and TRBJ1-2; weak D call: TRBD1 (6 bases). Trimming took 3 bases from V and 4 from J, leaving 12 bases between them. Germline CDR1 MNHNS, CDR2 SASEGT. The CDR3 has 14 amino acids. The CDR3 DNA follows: TGTGCCAGCAGTGACAGGGGAGGTAGCTATGGCTACACCTTC. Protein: CASSDRGGSYGYTF.

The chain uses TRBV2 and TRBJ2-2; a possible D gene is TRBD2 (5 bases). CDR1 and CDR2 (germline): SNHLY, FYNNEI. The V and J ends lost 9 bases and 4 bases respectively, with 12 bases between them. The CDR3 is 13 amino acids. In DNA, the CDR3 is TGTGCCAGTCTTCAGCGGCCCACCGGGGAGCTGTTTTTT. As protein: CASLQRPTGELFF.

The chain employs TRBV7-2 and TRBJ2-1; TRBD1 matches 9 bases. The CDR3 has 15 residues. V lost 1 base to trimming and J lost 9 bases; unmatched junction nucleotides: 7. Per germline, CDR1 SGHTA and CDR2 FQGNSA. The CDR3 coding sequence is TGTGCCAGCAGCTTAGGTGGACAGGGGCCAATTGAGCAGTTCTTC. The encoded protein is CASSLGGQGPIEQFF.

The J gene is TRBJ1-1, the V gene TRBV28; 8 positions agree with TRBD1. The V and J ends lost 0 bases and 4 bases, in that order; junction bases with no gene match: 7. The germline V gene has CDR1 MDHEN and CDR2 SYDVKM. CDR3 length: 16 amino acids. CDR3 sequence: CASSLWAGGSGTEAFF. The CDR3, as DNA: TGTGCCAGCAGTTTATGGGCAGGGGGCTCTGGCACTGAAGCTTTCTTT.

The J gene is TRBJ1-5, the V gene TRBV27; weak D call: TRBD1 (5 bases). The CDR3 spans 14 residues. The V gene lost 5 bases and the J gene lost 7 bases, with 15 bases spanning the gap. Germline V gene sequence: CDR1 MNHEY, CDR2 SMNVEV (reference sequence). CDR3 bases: TGTGCCAGCAGTGGAGACAGTTCTTGGCAGCCCCAGCATTTT. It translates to CASSGDSSWQPQHF.

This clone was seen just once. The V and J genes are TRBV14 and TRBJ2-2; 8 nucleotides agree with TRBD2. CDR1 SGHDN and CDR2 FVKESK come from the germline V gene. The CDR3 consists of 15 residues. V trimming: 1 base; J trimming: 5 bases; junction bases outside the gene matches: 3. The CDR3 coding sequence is TGTGCCAGCAGCCAAGCGGGAGGGCCGACCGGGGAGCTGTTTTTT. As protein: CASSQAGGPTGELFF.

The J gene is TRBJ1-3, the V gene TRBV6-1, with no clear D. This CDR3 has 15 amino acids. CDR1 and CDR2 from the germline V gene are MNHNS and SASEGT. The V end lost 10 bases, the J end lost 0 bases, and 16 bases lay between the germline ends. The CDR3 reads CAIDPGRSSGNTIYF. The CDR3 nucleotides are TGTGCCATCGACCCCGGACGGAGCTCTGGAAACACCATATATTTT.

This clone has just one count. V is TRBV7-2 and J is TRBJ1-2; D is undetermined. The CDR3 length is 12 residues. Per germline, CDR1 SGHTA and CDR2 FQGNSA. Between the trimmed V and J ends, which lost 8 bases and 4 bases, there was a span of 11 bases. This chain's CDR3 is CASFFPFYGYTF. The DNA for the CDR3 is TGTGCCAGCTTCTTCCCCTTCTATGGCTACACCTTC.

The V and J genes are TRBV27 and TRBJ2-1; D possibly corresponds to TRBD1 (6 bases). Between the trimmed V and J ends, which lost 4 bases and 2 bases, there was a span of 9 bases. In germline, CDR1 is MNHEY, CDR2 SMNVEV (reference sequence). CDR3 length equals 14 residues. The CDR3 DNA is TGTGCCAGCAGTTCGTACAGGGCCTACAATGAGCAGTTCTTC. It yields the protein CASSSYRAYNEQFF.

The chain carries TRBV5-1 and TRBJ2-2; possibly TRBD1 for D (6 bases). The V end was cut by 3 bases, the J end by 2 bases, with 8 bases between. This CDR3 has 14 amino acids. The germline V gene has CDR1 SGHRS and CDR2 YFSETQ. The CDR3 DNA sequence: TGCGCCAGCAGCTCGGGACATAACACCGGGGAGCTGTTTTTT. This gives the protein CASSSGHNTGELFF.

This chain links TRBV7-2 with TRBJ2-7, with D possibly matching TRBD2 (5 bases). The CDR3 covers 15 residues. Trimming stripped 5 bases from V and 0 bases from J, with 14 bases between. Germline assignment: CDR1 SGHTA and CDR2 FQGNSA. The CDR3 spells CASSPRTESSYEQYF. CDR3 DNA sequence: TGTGCCAGCAGCCCAAGGACTGAGAGCTCCTACGAGCAGTACTTC.

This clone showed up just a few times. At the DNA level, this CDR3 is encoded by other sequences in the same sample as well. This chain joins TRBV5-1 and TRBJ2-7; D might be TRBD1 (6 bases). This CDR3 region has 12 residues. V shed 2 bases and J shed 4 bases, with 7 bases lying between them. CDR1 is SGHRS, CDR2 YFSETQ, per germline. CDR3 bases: TGCGCCAGCAGCTTACAGGGTTACGAGCAGTACTTC. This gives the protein CASSLQGYEQYF.